The clone carrying this TCR beta chain has a count of ten or more. This record comes from a study of T cells in Graves' hyperthyroidism and ophthalmopathy. There were TCR beta CDR3 regions amplified from RNA transcripts. The HTBI set primed first-round TCR CDR3 RT-PCR. One entry per CDR3 protein results from TCRdb running MiXCR on the multiplex PCR reads. Of a few hundred thousand distinct CDR3 sequences listed, more than 15% are singletons. This CDR3 spans 17 amino acids. Germline V gene lookup returns CDR1 LGHNT and CDR2 FRNRAP. V gave up 9 bases and J gave up 3 bases, with 25 bases separating them. V gene TRBV12-5 combines with J gene TRBJ2-3; possibly TRBD1 or TRBD2 for D (5 bases each). This TCR derives from a woman younger than 45 with Graves' hyperthyroidism. Sequenced material: blood. CDR3 region: CARGPTKDVTGTDTQYF. The CDR3 DNA follows: TGTGCTAGGGGACCTACGAAGGACGTAACTGGGACAGATACGCAGTATTTT.